This entry describes one T cell receptor (beta chain). Its antigen is not identified. CDR3 length equals 14 residues. Trimming stripped 4 bases from V and 2 bases from J, with 13 bases between. CDR1 is SGHRS, CDR2 YFSETQ, per germline. These data are taken from a study of post-analysis software for immune sequencing data. Regarding the study as a whole: Those samples that were prepared in the same batch co-clustered strongly by F measure. TRBV5-6, TRBV5-1 and TRBV20-1 belonged to a set of a few TRBV segments that were more frequent in patients than controls.

TCR beta libraries were prepared from cDNA with unique molecular identifiers. TCRdb passed the PCR reads through MiXCR, listing each CDR3 protein once. The sample lists roughly 620,000 distinct CDR3 sequences; 44% were seen once. The gene calls are TRBV5-1 and TRBJ2-7; weak D call: TRBD2 (6 bases). This receptor was taken from a girl between 10 and 17 years old with multiple sclerosis. Input material: blood. The CDR3 nucleotides read TGCGCCAGCAGCCAAAGTACGGGGGCCTACGAGCAGTACTTC. Translation: CASSQSTGAYEQYF.